Listed below are T cell receptor beta chains from one sample, sequenced in a study of T cell repertoires in cytomegalovirus infection. Using its own MiXCR run on the reads, TCRdb lists one record per CDR3 protein. The sample carries some 300,000 distinct CDR3 sequences, about a sixth recorded once. The sample taken for sequencing was PBMCs. The receptors derive from a human donor in good health (CMV status not recorded). Some clones in this sample may be carry-over from other donors' samples. The CDR3 runs from the conserved cysteine through the conserved F or W.

V gene,J gene,CDR3 protein
TRBV10-3,TRBJ2-3,CAISVYSQDTQYF
TRBV25-1,TRBJ1-2,CASSEADRVHYGYTF
TRBV28,TRBJ2-1,CASTRLDRAGDDEQFF
TRBV20-1,TRBJ1-5,CSARRPSNQPQHF
TRBV7-2,TRBJ2-4,CASSPGRSWYF
TRBV6-5,TRBJ1-2,CASSSPELYGYTF
TRBV6-5,TRBJ1-2,CASSYSGTEYGYTF
TRBV28,TRBJ2-5,CATRDSQETQYF
TRBV6-2/TRBV6-3,TRBJ2-1,CASSYPMAEQFF
TRBV28,TRBJ1-1,CASTGGGSLWAGAFF
TRBV2,TRBJ1-5,CASTLDGFNRPQHF
TRBV6-5,TRBJ1-3,CASSYSYGGANTIYF
TRBV5-1,TRBJ2-5,CASSVGQGAQETQYF
TRBV6-6,TRBJ1-3,CASSSPFTGTGNTIYF
TRBV7-9,TRBJ2-5,CASSYGTSEETQYF
TRBV24-1,TRBJ1-2,CATSADREDYGYTF
TRBV12-3/TRBV12-4,TRBJ2-1,CASSLGGGEIDEQFF
TRBV28,TRBJ1-6,CASSVFSLGSPLHF
TRBV20-1,TRBJ1-2,CSATLGYGYTF
TRBV20-1,TRBJ2-3,CSATGTGGTDTQYF
TRBV20-1,TRBJ2-5,CSASPGGTTETQYF
TRBV4-3,TRBJ2-2,CASSLGTGTGELFF
TRBV3-1,TRBJ1-4,CASSRQGSDEKLFF